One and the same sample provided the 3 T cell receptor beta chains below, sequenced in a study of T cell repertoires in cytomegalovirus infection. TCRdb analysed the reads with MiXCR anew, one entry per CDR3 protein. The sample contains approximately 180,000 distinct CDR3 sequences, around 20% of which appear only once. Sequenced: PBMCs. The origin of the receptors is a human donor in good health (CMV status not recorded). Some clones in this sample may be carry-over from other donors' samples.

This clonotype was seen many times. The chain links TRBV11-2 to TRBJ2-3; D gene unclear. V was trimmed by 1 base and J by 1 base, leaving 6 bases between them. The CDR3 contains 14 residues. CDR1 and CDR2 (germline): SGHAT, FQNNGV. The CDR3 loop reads CASSLGGRTDTQYF. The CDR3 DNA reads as TGTGCCAGCAGCTTAGGTGGGCGCACAGATACGCAGTATTTT.

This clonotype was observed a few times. The CDR3 DNA follows: TGTGCCAGCAGCGCGACAGAGAACACTGAAGCTTTCTTT. As protein: CASSATENTEAFF. This sequence joins TRBV11-2 and TRBJ1-1; weak D call: TRBD1 (5 bases). This CDR3 spans 13 amino acids. V was clipped by 5 bases and J by 1 base, with 8 bases between them. Germline values: CDR1 SGHAT, CDR2 FQNNGV. The complete variable domain, with remaining parts taken from reference TRBV11-2 and TRBJ1-1, reads EAGVAQSPRYKIIEKRQSVAFWCNPISGHATLYWYQQILGQGPKLLIQFQNNGVVDDSQLPKDRFSAERLKGVDSTLKIQPAKLEDSAVYLCASSATENTEAFFGQGTRLTVV.

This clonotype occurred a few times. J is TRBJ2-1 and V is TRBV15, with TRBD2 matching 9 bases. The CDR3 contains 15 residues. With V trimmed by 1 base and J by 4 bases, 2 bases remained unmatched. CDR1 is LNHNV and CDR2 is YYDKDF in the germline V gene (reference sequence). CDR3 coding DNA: TGTGCCACCAGCAGAGTAGCGGGGGAATACAATGAGCAGTTCTTC. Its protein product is CATSRVAGEYNEQFF.